Below are 15 T cell receptor beta chains sequenced from a single sample in a study of blood T cell repertoires in COVID-19. Measured with immunoSEQ multiplex PCR; TCRdb has only the in-frame clones, and not every one. Of about 240,000 clones in the sample, roughly 76% are singletons; the top ten hold roughly 8%. Specimen: peripheral blood. The receptors were sampled from a woman older than 75 with COVID-19, enrolled during active disease.

V gene TRBV15 combines with J gene TRBJ1-1, with 8 positions matching TRBD1. This CDR3 comprises 13 residues. The germline V gene has CDR1 LNHNV and CDR2 YYDKDF (reference sequence). J was trimmed by 10 bases and V by 1 base; bases with no gene match: 5. The CDR3 DNA follows: TGTGCCACCAGCAGAGCGTCCGGGACAGGAGCTTTCTTT. Its protein product is CATSRASGTGAFF.

The chain is built from TRBV18 and TRBJ2-3, with 10 positions matching TRBD2. CDR1 and CDR2 (germline): KGHSH, LQKENI. This CDR3 region has 15 residues. V lost 6 bases to trimming and J lost 6 bases; unmatched junction nucleotides: 9. CDR3: CASSKREREGDTQYF. The CDR3 nucleotides read TGTGCCAGCTCGAAACGAGAGCGGGAGGGGGATACGCAGTATTTT. The full variable domain, with the rest looked up from reference TRBV18 and TRBJ2-3, is NAGVMQNPRHLVRRRGQEARLRCSPMKGHSHVYWYRQLPEEGLKFMVYLQKENIIDESGMPKERFSAEFPKEGPSILRIQQVVRGDSAAYFCASSKREREGDTQYFGPGTRLTVL.

The chain uses TRBV5-5 and TRBJ2-1; 13 bases are shared with TRBD2. Germline assignment: CDR1 SGHKS and CDR2 YYEKEE (reference sequence). V was pared by 4 bases and J by 5 bases, with 15 bases of the junction left unmatched. CDR3 length equals 19 residues. CDR3 protein: CASSPRTIGGLAGNNEQFF. CDR3 DNA sequence: TGTGCCAGCAGCCCTAGAACCATCGGGGGACTAGCGGGAAACAATGAGCAGTTCTTC.

The V and J genes are TRBV6-7 and TRBJ2-3, with TRBD2 matching over 7 bases. TRBV6-7 is an ORF; its function is uncertain. The V and J ends lost 5 bases and 7 bases, in that order; junction bases with no gene match: 21. This CDR3 is built from 18 residues. The CDR3, as DNA: TGTGCCAGCAGTACTGGTGGTGGAGGGAGGGCCCTCGGGAATACGCAGTATTTT. Encoded protein: CASSTGGGGRALGNTQYF.

The chain joins TRBV27 to TRBJ1-1; D remains unclear. Germline assignment: CDR1 MNHEY and CDR2 SMNVEV (reference sequence). The ends were cut back, 0 bases at V and 5 bases at J, with 10 bases in the middle. This CDR3 contains 14 residues. This CDR3 is CASSLSFPVTEAFF. CDR3 nucleotide sequence: TGTGCCAGCAGTTTATCCTTCCCGGTGACTGAAGCTTTCTTT.

V gene TRBV12-5 combines with J gene TRBJ1-1, with a tentative D call TRBD1 (6 bases). Germline values: CDR1 LGHNT, CDR2 FRNRAP. Trimming shortened V by 5 bases and J by 1 base, and 14 bases separated the two germline ends. The CDR3 runs 15 residues. CDR3 region: CASGGTGTRNTEAFF. The CDR3 DNA is TGTGCTAGTGGTGGAACAGGGACTAGGAACACTGAAGCTTTCTTT.

The chain combines TRBV7-2 with TRBJ2-3; D perhaps matches TRBD2 (5 bases). CDR1 SGHTA and CDR2 FQGNSA come from the germline V gene. The CDR3 sequence is 14 residues long. V lost 5 bases and J 2 bases, leaving 11 bases between the germline ends. Here the CDR3 reads CASSPRATTDTQYF. The CDR3 nucleotides read TGTGCCAGCAGCCCGAGGGCCACCACAGATACGCAGTATTTT. Variable domain in full (rest from reference TRBV7-2 and TRBJ2-3): GAGVSQSPSNKVTEKGKDVELRCDPISGHTALYWYRQSLGQGLEFLIYFQGNSAPDKSGLPSDRFSAERTGGSVSTLTIQRTQQEDSAVYLCASSPRATTDTQYFGPGTRLTVL.

This clone turned up a few times. The chain employs TRBV5-1 and TRBJ2-7; D is perhaps TRBD1 (6 bases). Germline CDR1 is SGHRS and CDR2 is YFSETQ. The CDR3 loop spans 15 amino acids. Trimming took 0 bases from V and 2 from J, leaving 12 bases between them. For the CDR3, the DNA is TGCGCCAGCAGCTTGGCTCTCCAGGGGCCCTACGAGCAGTACTTC. Translation: CASSLALQGPYEQYF. Full variable domain (missing parts from reference TRBV5-1 and TRBJ2-7): KAGVTQTPRYLIKTRGQQVTLSCSPISGHRSVSWYQQTPGQGLQFLFEYFSETQRNKGNFPGRFSGRQFSNSRSEMNVSTLELGDSALYLCASSLALQGPYEQYFGPGTRLTVT.

This clone was picked up one time. The chain couples TRBV11-2 to TRBJ1-1; TRBD1 is a possible D gene (6 bases). Trimming removed 5 bases from V and 2 bases from J, with 12 bases in between. The CDR3 consists of 14 residues. The germline gives CDR1 SGHAT, CDR2 FQNNGV. The CDR3 region is CASSVYGTNTEAFF. CDR3 bases: TGTGCCAGCAGCGTGTACGGGACAAACACTGAAGCTTTCTTT.

This rearrangement joins TRBV5-1 to TRBJ1-5; 8 positions agree with TRBD1. J gave up 9 bases and V 0 bases, and 2 bases lay outside the gene matches. The CDR3 consists of 13 residues. Germline V CDR1 and CDR2: SGHRS, YFSETQ. CDR3 residues: CASSLETGGPQHF. CDR3 bases: TGCGCCAGCAGCTTGGAAACAGGGGGGCCCCAGCATTTT. Together with reference TRBV5-1 and TRBJ1-5, the CDR3 gives the full variable domain: KAGVTQTPRYLIKTRGQQVTLSCSPISGHRSVSWYQQTPGQGLQFLFEYFSETQRNKGNFPGRFSGRQFSNSRSEMNVSTLELGDSALYLCASSLETGGPQHFGDGTRLSIL.

The chain uses TRBV10-2 and TRBJ1-2; 8 bases agree with TRBD1. The CDR3 consists of 13 residues. Trimming removed 5 bases from V and 3 bases from J; junction bases left unmatched: 2. Per the germline V gene, CDR1 is WSHSY and CDR2 is SAAADI. As DNA, the CDR3 is TGCGCCAGCAGTAACAGGGGGTACTATGGCTACACCTTC. It codes for CASSNRGYYGYTF.

The chain joins TRBV12-3 or TRBV12-4 to TRBJ2-7, with TRBD1 matching 7 bases. The V gene end was trimmed by 7 bases and the J gene end by 6 bases; junction bases not matched to a gene: 9. The CDR3 has 13 residues. Here the CDR3 reads CASTKGAISEQYF. CDR3 coding DNA: TGTGCCAGCACTAAGGGGGCTATAAGCGAGCAGTACTTC.

This chain connects TRBV7-2 to TRBJ2-1; D is perhaps TRBD2 (6 bases). Between the trimmed V and J ends, which lost 4 bases and 8 bases, there was a span of 9 bases. Germline CDR1 and CDR2: SGHTA and FQGNSA. This CDR3 is built from 12 residues. As DNA, the CDR3 is TGTGCCAGCAGCTCCGGGGGTGATGAGCAGTTCTTC. This gives the protein CASSSGGDEQFF.

The genes are TRBV5-1 and TRBJ2-3, with TRBD2 as a possible D gene (6 bases). Germline V gene lookup returns CDR1 SGHRS and CDR2 YFSETQ. Trimming left V 4 bases short and J 6 bases short, with 15 bases between. The CDR3 covers 14 residues. In DNA form, the CDR3 reads TGCGCCAGCAGCCTTGGGAACGGGGGTGATACGCAGTATTTT. This sequence encodes CASSLGNGGDTQYF.

This chain connects TRBV28 to TRBJ1-3; 10 bases are shared with TRBD1. The CDR3 runs to 12 residues. CDR1 and CDR2 (germline): MDHEN, SYDVKM. V trimming: 6 bases; J trimming: 7 bases; junction bases outside the gene matches: 0. The CDR3 DNA sequence: TGTGCCAGCAGGGGACAGGGGAACACCATATATTTT. This codes for CASRGQGNTIYF.